This T cell receptor (beta chain) was recorded in a study of shared clonotypes between healthy human individuals. Each subset's genomic DNA was split evenly across several immunoSEQ plates. The repertoire was sequenced with immunoSEQ multiplex PCR; TCRdb's copy has only in-frame clones and lacks some. The sample yields some 1.5 million clones, 98% seen once. For this clone: Its antigen remains unidentified.

Study conclusions and caveats: A few donors shared 5% to 5.5% of their naive CD4 clonotypes.

This CDR3 region has 14 residues. Germline values: CDR1 MDHEN, CDR2 SYDVKM. J was trimmed by 3 bases and V by 9 bases; bases with no gene match: 8. All donors qualified as healthy HIV-negative adults and had experienced no recent acute infections or vaccinations. The source is a man younger than 40 in good health. The V call is TRBV28, the J call TRBJ1-3; 7 nucleotides agree with TRBD1. Sequencing was performed on naive CD4+ T cells sorted from blood. Subset in this sample: CD45RA+ positively selected. CDR3 region: CASTLTGSGNTIYF. The CDR3 DNA is TGTGCCAGTACCCTGACAGGGAGTGGAAACACCATATATTTT.